This TCR beta chain was recovered during a study of blood T cells in healthy people across ages (dated by TCRdb to the mid-2010s). Regarding the complete study: In model experiments, roughly one uniquely barcoded TCR beta cDNA molecule per two T cells was captured by template switching. The donors were divided into four age groups: young (average around 15 years), middle-aged (about 40), aged (approximately 62) and long-lived (82). The study measured age-related changes in TCR beta repertoire diversity using deep sequencing normalized with unique cDNA molecular identifiers. Donors of different ages were randomly distributed across sequencing lanes to avoid experimental bias. Two additional independent replicas of 1 million unique cDNA reads from the same blood draw were analyzed for two donors (one aged 18 to 30 and one aged 80 or older). The research as a whole found: Since profiling was done on bulk unsorted PBMCs, naive and antigen-experienced compartments could not be conclusively compared. Observed TCR beta diversity per million T cells fell roughly linearly with age, and a significant reduction was already apparent by age roughly 41. Because donor CMV infection status was unknown, age-related changes in expanded clonotypes were potentially confounded. The long-lived group showed more naive CD4+ T cells, fewer expanded clones and increased TCR diversity than the aged group, suggesting age selection. The percentage of naive T cells measured by flow cytometry correlated strongly with observed TCR beta diversity. Estimates of total diversity from one million sequenced T cells were regarded as lower bounds and underestimates.

Turning to this clonotype: Its antigen remains unidentified. No qualities accompany the bases; no much larger clone lies one base away.

The donors were roughly 39 Caucasian individuals from Russia, aged roughly 6 to 100 years, who were systemically healthy. Approximately 10 milliliters of peripheral blood were collected from each donor into EDTA-treated Vacutainer tubes. Ficoll-Paque density-gradient centrifugation was used to isolate PBMCs, with at least 7 million per sample. Trizol reagent was used to extract total RNA from PBMCs, with at least 6 micrograms per sample. The percentages of naive CD45RAhigh/CD27high T cells were determined by flow cytometry on a PBMC aliquot from every donor. The method behind the library was 5' RACE. TCRdb records Illumina HiSeq 2500 as the sequencer. A second PCR of about 6 to 11 cycles was performed with a sample-barcoded 5' primer and a J-beta primer mix. A unique molecular identifier was introduced onto each TCR beta cDNA molecule by a template-switch 5' adaptor carrying 12 random nucleotides. At least 3 million CDR3-containing paired-end reads were obtained from each sample. First-strand cDNA was synthesized from all RNA with the Mint cDNA synthesis kit, primed by a TRBC-specific oligonucleotide. All cDNA was treated with uracil-DNA glycosylase and then went through a first 18-cycle PCR with the universal primers M1SS and BC2_uni_R. Per the original workflow: For normalization, 1 million high-quality reads, each with a distinct molecular identifier, were randomly selected from each sample. Instead of being binned into consensus sequences, reads that shared molecular identifiers were thrown out. MiTCR, run with a Q25 quality threshold and the strictest error-elimination algorithm, handled CDR3 identification, clonotype clustering and error correction. Lower-bound total TCR beta diversity was estimated with a nonparametric unseen species model using Euler transformation. TCRdb reprocessing: public reads trimmed at Q25 with fastp, clones called with MiXCR, in-frame beta chains kept. Every distinct CDR3 protein forms one entry, paired with its most common genes and DNA. None of the V and J calls come from the authors' own analysis; TCRdb made them. This sample holds roughly 800,000 distinct CDR3 sequences; 55% to 75% were observed only once. The top ten clones comprise roughly 22% of the sample.

The clonotype originates from a man aged 25-40 years in good health. Material: blood.

The DNA is TGTGCCAGCAGCTTGACAGAAAACAACTATGGCTACACCTTC. This sequence encodes CASSLTENNYGYTF. This sequence uses TRBV7-9 and TRBJ1-2; possibly the D gene is TRBD1, per 5 matching bases. There are 14 amino acids in the CDR3, from cysteine to phenylalanine inclusive. The DNA shown is the 42-base CDR3, in frame from base 1. CDR1 and CDR2 are read off the germline V gene (reference sequence) as SEHNR and FQNEAQ. V is pared back by 3 bases and J by 2 bases, with 10 bases lying between the germline termini.